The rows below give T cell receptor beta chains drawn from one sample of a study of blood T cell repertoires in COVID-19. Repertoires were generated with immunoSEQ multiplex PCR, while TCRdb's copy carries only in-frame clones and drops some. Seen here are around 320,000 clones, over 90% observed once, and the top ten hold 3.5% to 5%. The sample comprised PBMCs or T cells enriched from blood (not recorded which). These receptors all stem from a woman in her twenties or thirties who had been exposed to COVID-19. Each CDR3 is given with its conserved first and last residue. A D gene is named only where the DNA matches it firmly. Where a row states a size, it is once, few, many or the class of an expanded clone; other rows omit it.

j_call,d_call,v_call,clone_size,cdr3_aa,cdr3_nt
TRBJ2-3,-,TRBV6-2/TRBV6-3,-,CASSPRGATDTQYF,TGTGCCAGCAGTCCCCGGGGGGCAACAGATACGCAGTATTTT
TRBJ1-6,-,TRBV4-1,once,CASSQVKFGLNSPLHF,TGCGCCAGCAGCCAAGTAAAGTTCGGTCTGAATTCACCCCTCCACTTT
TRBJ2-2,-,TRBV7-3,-,CASSPTGAGELFF,TGTGCCAGCAGCCCAACAGGCGCCGGGGAGCTGTTTTTT
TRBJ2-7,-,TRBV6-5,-,CASSSSRVESAYEQYF,TGTGCCAGCAGTTCCTCCCGGGTGGAGTCGGCCTACGAGCAGTACTTC
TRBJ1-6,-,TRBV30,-,CAWSVPGSSWDSPLHF,TGTGCCTGGAGTGTACCAGGATCCTCTTGGGATTCACCCCTCCACTTT
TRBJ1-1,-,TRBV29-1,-,CSVTRQNIAFF,TGCAGCGTTACCCGACAGAATATTGCTTTCTTT
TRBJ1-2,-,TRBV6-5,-,CASSYIGAYDYGYTF,TGTGCCAGCAGTTACATAGGGGCCTATGACTATGGCTACACCTTC
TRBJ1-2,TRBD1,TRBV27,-,CASRVGQGGGYTF,TGTGCCAGCAGGGTGGGACAGGGGGGCGGCTACACCTTC
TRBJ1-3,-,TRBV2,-,CASSSQGSGNTIYF,TGTGCCAGCAGTTCACAGGGCTCTGGAAACACCATATATTTT
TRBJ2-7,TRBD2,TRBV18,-,CASSPGLAGRTYEQYF,TGTGCCAGCTCACCGGGACTAGCGGGCCGTACCTACGAGCAGTACTTC
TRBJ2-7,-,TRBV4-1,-,CASSQSWGVGLSYEQYF,TGCGCCAGCAGCCAAAGCTGGGGGGTCGGCCTGTCCTACGAGCAGTACTTC
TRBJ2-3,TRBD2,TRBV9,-,CASSVGSGTTDTQYF,TGTGCCAGCAGCGTAGGTAGCGGGACCACAGATACGCAGTATTTT
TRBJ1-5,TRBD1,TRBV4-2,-,CASSPDRVSNQPQHF,TGTGCCAGCAGCCCCGACAGGGTGAGCAATCAGCCCCAGCATTTT
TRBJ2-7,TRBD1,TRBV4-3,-,CASSQDPTGDEQYF,TGCGCCAGCAGCCAAGATCCCACAGGGGACGAGCAGTACTTC
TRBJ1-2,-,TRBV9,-,CASSAGQSGYTF,TGTGCCAGCAGCGCCGGACAATCCGGCTACACCTTC
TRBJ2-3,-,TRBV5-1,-,CASSWRDSTDTQYF,TGCGCCAGCAGCTGGCGGGACAGCACAGATACGCAGTATTTT
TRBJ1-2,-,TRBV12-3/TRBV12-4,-,CASSSYIGYTF,TGTGCCAGCAGTTCGTACATTGGCTACACCTTC